The TCR beta chain described here comes from a study of blood T cell repertoires in COVID-19. The wider study: T cells, B-cell-depleted T cells, or PBMCs provided the cDNA or gDNA that served as material.

CDR3 length equals 17 residues. Germline CDR1 reads SNHLY; CDR2 reads FYNNEI. V was shortened by 4 bases and J by 2 bases, with 18 bases between the two germline ends. This clone was found once. As handled by the study authors: Estimation of nucleated cell counts relied on the amplification of reference gene primers. Data came from immunoSEQ multiplex PCR; TCRdb stores just in-frame clones and leaves some out. The DNA gave D and trimming, while V, J and clone size come from that table. The sample yields about 270,000 clones, 85% to 90% seen once. V is TRBV2 and J is TRBJ1-3; weak D call: TRBD1 (5 bases). The sequence was collected from a woman aged 25 to 45 with acute COVID-19. Sequencing was performed on PBMCs or T cells enriched from blood (not recorded which). CDR3 residues: CASSAINGGSAGNTIYF. CDR3 DNA sequence: TGTGCCAGCAGTGCGATCAACGGGGGTTCAGCTGGAAACACCATATATTTT.